These 32 T cell receptor beta chains came from one sample sequenced in a study of ipilimumab plus nivolumab after autologous stem cell transplantation (dated by TCRdb to about 2021). Library prep was done by the immunoSEQ multiplex PCR assay. Held by TCRdb, this immuneACCESS table contains in-frame sequences only and omits some clones. Under half of the omission traces to an unresolved V gene where checked; the cause of the rest is unknown. For this sample the table gives approximately 84,000 clones, of which 75% to 85% were detected only once. Roughly 2% of the sample comes from the top ten. The sample consisted of PBMCs, taken in a trial of ipilimumab plus nivolumab as post-transplant consolidation. Receptor source: a male donor with diffuse large B-cell lymphoma.

The chain employs TRBV18 and TRBJ2-1, with 7 bases fitting TRBD1. The CDR3 has 15 residues. Germline assignment: CDR1 KGHSH and CDR2 LQKENI. V lost 2 bases to trimming and J lost 2 bases; unmatched junction nucleotides: 3. In DNA, the CDR3 is TGTGCCAGCTCACCAATTCAGGGGGCCTACAATGAGCAGTTCTTC. Translated, it gives CASSPIQGAYNEQFF.

The rearrangement joins TRBV5-1 to TRBJ2-2; 7 positions match TRBD2. J was trimmed by 5 bases and V by 3 bases; bases with no gene match: 19. The CDR3 contains 19 residues. Germline V gives CDR1 SGHRS, CDR2 YFSETQ. The CDR3 nucleotides read TGCGCCAGCAGCTCACCTAGCGGCCGACTCCCTCGCGGTACCGGGGAGCTGTTTTTT. It translates to CASSSPSGRLPRGTGELFF.

The chain employs TRBV15 and TRBJ1-1; no firm D call. Germline V gene data show CDR1 as LNHNV and CDR2 as YYDKDF (reference sequence). This CDR3 is 15 amino acids long. The germline V and J ends were trimmed by 2 bases and 1 base, with 11 bases remaining between them. CDR3 residues: CATSRPPLGNTEAFF. DNA for the CDR3: TGTGCCACCAGCAGACCCCCATTGGGGAACACTGAAGCTTTCTTT.

J is TRBJ1-2 and V is TRBV7-9; the match to TRBD1 covers 7 bases. The CDR3 extends over 15 amino acids. Germline CDR1 SEHNR, CDR2 FQNEAQ (reference sequence). The ends lost 1 base at V and 4 bases at J; junction bases unmatched: 6. The chain's CDR3 is CASSLEGALAYGYTF. The DNA for the CDR3 is TGTGCCAGCAGCTTAGAGGGGGCCCTGGCCTATGGCTACACCTTC.

This clone is a singleton in its sample. This sequence joins TRBV15 and TRBJ2-5; D perhaps matches TRBD2 (6 bases). This CDR3 is 13 amino acids long. V was pared by 0 bases and J by 11 bases, with 13 bases between. Germline V gene sequence: CDR1 LNHNV, CDR2 YYDKDF (reference sequence). CDR3 residues: CATSRDPGREQYF. CDR3 DNA: TGTGCCACCAGCAGAGATCCAGGCCGGGAGCAGTACTTC.

V usage is TRBV6-1 and J usage is TRBJ1-6, with D possibly TRBD1 on 5 matching bases. The germline V gene encodes CDR1 MNHNS and CDR2 SASEGT. The CDR3 spans 16 residues. V lost 4 bases to trimming and J lost 6 bases, with 16 bases between them. The CDR3 loop reads CASSVGLGPLNSPLHF. CDR3 DNA sequence: TGTGCCAGCAGTGTAGGTCTGGGGCCTCTTAATTCACCCCTCCACTTT.

This clone was counted once. The genes are TRBV2 and TRBJ2-1; D is uncertain. There are 12 residues in the CDR3. The germline V gene has CDR1 SNHLY and CDR2 FYNNEI. Trimming removed 6 bases from V and 5 bases from J, with 8 bases in between. The CDR3 is CASRVWNNEQFF. The CDR3, as DNA: TGTGCCAGCAGGGTGTGGAACAATGAGCAGTTCTTC.

The V and J genes are TRBV30 and TRBJ1-2; D is possibly TRBD1 (5 bases). Trimming shortened V by 0 bases and J by 0 bases, and 11 bases separated the two germline ends. The CDR3 spans 15 residues. CDR1 is GTSNPN and CDR2 is SVGIG in the germline V gene (reference sequence). The CDR3 DNA sequence: TGTGCCTGGAGTGTAATGGGGGGAGCTAACTATGGCTACACCTTC. This sequence encodes CAWSVMGGANYGYTF. Variable domain in full (rest from reference TRBV30 and TRBJ1-2): SQTIHQWPATLVQPVGSPLSLECTVEGTSNPNLYWYRQAAGRGLQLLFYSVGIGQISSEVPQNLSASRPQDRQFILSSKKLLLSDSGFYLCAWSVMGGANYGYTFGSGTRLTVV.

V is TRBV11-2 and J is TRBJ2-2; tentative D call: TRBD2 (6 bases). The CDR3 runs to 14 residues. Per the germline V gene, CDR1 is SGHAT and CDR2 is FQNNGV. V shed 5 bases and J shed 8 bases, with 15 bases lying between them. In nucleotides, the CDR3 is TGTGCCAGCAGCCCCTCGGGAGCCCTGGGGGAGCTGTTTTTT. Translating gives CASSPSGALGELFF.

This sequence joins TRBV5-5 and TRBJ1-2, with 7 bases identical to TRBD1. The germline CDR1 and CDR2 sequences are SGHKS and YYEKEE (reference sequence). The V gene end was trimmed by 1 base and the J gene end by 4 bases; junction bases not matched to a gene: 7. The CDR3 runs 15 residues. CDR3 sequence: CASSLWDSGAYGYTF. DNA for the CDR3: TGTGCCAGCAGCTTGTGGGACAGCGGGGCCTATGGCTACACCTTC.

This chain joins TRBV4-2 and TRBJ2-1; D not certain. Trimming left V 0 bases short and J 0 bases short, with 9 bases between. CDR3 size: 16 residues. Per the germline V gene, CDR1 is LGHNA and CDR2 is YNFKEQ. CDR3 in amino acids: CASSQEGPSSYNEQFF. The CDR3 region has the DNA TGTGCCAGCAGCCAAGAAGGCCCAAGCTCCTACAATGAGCAGTTCTTC.

This chain connects TRBV10-3 to TRBJ1-3, with unresolved D. Germline V lookup: CDR1 ENHRY, CDR2 SYGVKD. CDR3 length: 15 amino acids. The germline V and J ends were trimmed by 5 bases and 7 bases, with 18 bases remaining between them. CDR3: CAISPSIDGFNTIYF. The CDR3 nucleotides read TGTGCCATCAGTCCCTCCATTGACGGATTCAACACCATATATTTT.

V gene TRBV19 combines with J gene TRBJ2-2; TRBD2 matches at 12 bases. The CDR3 has 17 amino acids. Trimming removed 4 bases from V and 6 bases from J; junction bases left unmatched: 9. CDR1 is LNHDA and CDR2 is SQIVND in the germline V gene (reference sequence). The CDR3 region is CASSTSSSGGVAGELFF. CDR3 DNA: TGTGCCAGTAGTACCTCGTCTAGCGGGGGGGTGGCCGGGGAGCTGTTTTTT.

This chain joins TRBV6-6 and TRBJ2-7; D perhaps matches TRBD2 (6 bases). CDR3 size: 14 residues. The ends were cut back, 6 bases at V and 9 bases at J, with 21 bases in the middle. Germline V gene data show CDR1 as MNHNY and CDR2 as SVGAGI (reference sequence). The CDR3 protein is CASRTGTGLMRQYF. CDR3 nucleotides: TGTGCCAGCAGGACCGGGACGGGACTTATGCGGCAGTACTTC.

The chain has TRBV4-1 and TRBJ1-2; 8 positions agree with TRBD1. Trimming removed 1 base from V and 4 bases from J; junction bases left unmatched: 5. The germline gives CDR1 MGHRA, CDR2 YSYEKL. This CDR3 spans 15 amino acids. The CDR3 protein is CASSQAQGATYGYTF. CDR3 sequence (DNA): TGCGCCAGCAGCCAAGCGCAGGGGGCCACCTATGGCTACACCTTC.

The chain has TRBV11-1 and TRBJ2-5; 7 bases align to TRBD1. Trimming cost V 2 bases and J 5 bases; bases outside gene matches: 2. The germline CDR1 and CDR2 sequences are SGHAT and FQDESV (reference sequence). The CDR3 is 13 residues long. The CDR3 bases are TGTGCCAGCAGCTTACAGGGGGTCGAGACCCAGTACTTC. Its translation: CASSLQGVETQYF.

J is TRBJ2-7 and V is TRBV7-9, with 8 bases identical to TRBD1. The CDR3 is 14 amino acids. V trimming: 3 bases; J trimming: 3 bases; junction bases outside the gene matches: 4. Per the germline V gene, CDR1 is SEHNR and CDR2 is FQNEAQ (reference sequence). The CDR3 DNA reads as TGTGCCAGCAGCTTGTGGGACAGGAACTACGAGCAGTACTTC. Translating gives CASSLWDRNYEQYF. Based on the CDR3 plus reference TRBV7-9 and TRBJ2-7, the full variable domain is DTGVSQNPRHKITKRGQNVTFRCDPISEHNRLYWYRQTLGQGPEFLTYFQNEAQLEKSRLLSDRFSAERPKGSFSTLEIQRTEQGDSAMYLCASSLWDRNYEQYFGPGTRLTVT.

This chain links TRBV7-2 with TRBJ1-3, with unresolved D. The germline V gene encodes CDR1 SGHTA and CDR2 FQGNSA. The CDR3 has 13 amino acids. Trimming took 3 bases from V and 1 from J, leaving 4 bases between them. CDR3: CASSFESGNTIYF. In DNA form, the CDR3 reads TGTGCCAGCAGCTTTGAGTCTGGAAACACCATATATTTT.

This clone was detected only once. This chain joins TRBV7-9 and TRBJ2-7; possibly TRBD2 for D (5 bases). The germline V gene has CDR1 SEHNR and CDR2 FQNEAQ (reference sequence). V lost 5 bases, J lost 1 base, and 9 bases lay in between. The CDR3 runs 13 residues. The CDR3 sequence is CASSRRTSYEQYF. CDR3 DNA sequence: TGTGCCAGCAGCCGCAGGACTTCCTACGAGCAGTACTTC. The full variable domain, completed using reference TRBV7-9 and TRBJ2-7, is DTGVSQNPRHKITKRGQNVTFRCDPISEHNRLYWYRQTLGQGPEFLTYFQNEAQLEKSRLLSDRFSAERPKGSFSTLEIQRTEQGDSAMYLCASSRRTSYEQYFGPGTRLTVT.

The rearrangement links TRBV12-5 to TRBJ2-7; D not resolved. The CDR3 runs to 16 residues. The germline V gene encodes CDR1 LGHNT and CDR2 FRNRAP. V gave up 4 bases and J gave up 6 bases, with 22 bases separating them. The CDR3 coding sequence is TGTGCTAGTGGTTGGCAAAACGTCCTTCTGATGGGCGAGCAGTACTTC. Its protein is CASGWQNVLLMGEQYF.

The J gene is TRBJ1-4, the V gene TRBV7-2, with TRBD1 matching 7 bases. Per the germline V gene, CDR1 is SGHTA and CDR2 is FQGNSA. CDR3 size: 17 residues. V trimming: 5 bases; J trimming: 0 bases; junction bases outside the gene matches: 9. The CDR3 nucleotides are TGTGCCAGCAGCCCGGGACAGAATTATGCAACTAATGAAAAACTGTTTTTT. Its translation: CASSPGQNYATNEKLFF.

This sequence joins TRBV25-1 and TRBJ1-2, with D possibly matching TRBD1 (5 bases). Germline CDR1 is MGHDK and CDR2 is SYGVNS. The germline V and J ends were trimmed by 1 base and 4 bases, with 7 bases remaining between them. The CDR3 sequence is 13 residues long. CDR3 nucleotide sequence: TGTGCCAGCAGTGAATCCGACAGCTATGGCTACACCTTC. Translating it yields CASSESDSYGYTF.

The gene calls are TRBV9 and TRBJ2-6, with a weak D call TRBD1 (6 bases). V was trimmed by 4 bases and J by 0 bases, leaving 17 bases between them. The germline CDR1 and CDR2 sequences are SGDLS and YYNGEE. This CDR3 has 18 amino acids. The CDR3 here is CASSPRQVVSSGANVLTF. CDR3 coding DNA: TGTGCCAGCAGCCCCCGACAGGTCGTGAGCTCTGGGGCCAACGTCCTGACTTTC.

The gene calls are TRBV13 and TRBJ2-5, with 10 positions matching TRBD2. The germline CDR1 and CDR2 sequences are PRHDT and FYEKMQ (reference sequence). V trimming: 3 bases; J trimming: 2 bases; junction bases outside the gene matches: 6. This CDR3 has 16 residues. The CDR3 loop is CASSFSLAGTQETQYF. CDR3 coding DNA: TGTGCCAGCAGCTTTTCACTAGCGGGGACACAAGAGACCCAGTACTTC.

The rearrangement joins TRBV2 to TRBJ1-5, with D unclear. Germline V lookup: CDR1 SNHLY, CDR2 FYNNEI. V gave up 0 bases and J gave up 7 bases, with 16 bases separating them. The CDR3 extends over 16 amino acids. CDR3 in amino acids: CASSEALGRAGQPQHF. The CDR3 coding sequence is TGTGCCAGCAGTGAAGCACTCGGACGGGCTGGGCAGCCCCAGCATTTT.

The chain has TRBV7-2 and TRBJ2-5; TRBD2 matches at 11 bases. This CDR3 is built from 18 residues. With V trimmed by 3 bases and J by 5 bases, 14 bases remained unmatched. Germline CDR1 SGHTA, CDR2 FQGNSA. In nucleotides, the CDR3 is TGTGCCAGCAGCTTGTCCTCTGTAGCGGGGGGGCCTATGGAGACCCAGTACTTC. Amino acid sequence: CASSLSSVAGGPMETQYF.

The V gene is TRBV6-1, the J gene TRBJ2-7, with D perhaps being TRBD1 or TRBD2 (5 bases each). V lost 10 bases, J lost 2 bases, and 18 bases lay in between. From germline, CDR1 is MNHNS and CDR2 SASEGT. CDR3 length: 14 residues. CDR3 nucleotides: TGTGCCACCAGAGGGATCGGGACGACCTACGAGCAGTACTTC. This gives the protein CATRGIGTTYEQYF.

The gene calls are TRBV10-1 and TRBJ2-1; the match to TRBD1 covers 8 bases. CDR3 size: 16 residues. V gave up 2 bases and J gave up 10 bases; unmatched junction bases: 13. Germline lookup yields CDR1 WNHNN and CDR2 SYGVQD (reference sequence). In DNA form, the CDR3 reads TGCGCCAGCAGTGAGGACAGGGGCCCCGCGCCGCCCGAGCAGTTCTTC. Translated: CASSEDRGPAPPEQFF.

A note on this clone: Germline and junction disagree at one end, which may indicate a read error. The chain joins TRBV5-5 to TRBJ1-4; possible D gene TRBD1, 5 bases. The CDR3 totals 12 residues. CDR1 is SGHKS, CDR2 YYEKEE, per germline (reference sequence). CDR3 sequence reads: CASSLGQTGVVF. DNA for the CDR3: TGTGCCAGCAGCCTCGGACAAACTGGAGTCGTTTTT.

This rearrangement joins TRBV16 to TRBJ1-1; a weak D match, TRBD1 (6 bases). V was trimmed by 4 bases and J by 6 bases, leaving 15 bases between them. The CDR3 runs 14 residues. Germline lookup yields CDR1 KGHSY and CDR2 FQNENV. The CDR3 reads CASSPQGSGSEAFF. DNA for the CDR3: TGTGCCAGCAGCCCACAGGGATCGGGCTCTGAAGCTTTCTTT. Drawing the rest from reference TRBV16 and TRBJ1-1, the complete variable domain is GEEVAQTPKHLVRGEGQKAKLYCAPIKGHSYVFWYQQVLKNEFKFLISFQNENVFDETGMPKERFSAKCLPNSPCSLEIQATKLEDSAVYFCASSPQGSGSEAFFGQGTRLTVV.

V is TRBV28 and J is TRBJ2-5; 8 nucleotides match TRBD2. The V gene end was trimmed by 6 bases and the J gene end by 2 bases; junction bases not matched to a gene: 8. The CDR3 spans 15 residues. Germline values: CDR1 MDHEN, CDR2 SYDVKM. The CDR3 is CASRSPAGVQETQYF. CDR3 DNA: TGTGCCAGCAGAAGCCCAGCGGGGGTGCAAGAGACCCAGTACTTC.

The CDR3: CASSQGVQSSYNEQFF. CDR3 sequence (DNA): TGCGCCAGCAGCCAAGGGGTACAAAGCTCCTACAATGAGCAGTTCTTC. The chain links TRBV4-1 to TRBJ2-1; D remains ambiguous. This CDR3 is built from 16 residues. CDR1 is MGHRA, CDR2 YSYEKL, per germline. V lost 1 base and J lost 0, with 10 bases in between.